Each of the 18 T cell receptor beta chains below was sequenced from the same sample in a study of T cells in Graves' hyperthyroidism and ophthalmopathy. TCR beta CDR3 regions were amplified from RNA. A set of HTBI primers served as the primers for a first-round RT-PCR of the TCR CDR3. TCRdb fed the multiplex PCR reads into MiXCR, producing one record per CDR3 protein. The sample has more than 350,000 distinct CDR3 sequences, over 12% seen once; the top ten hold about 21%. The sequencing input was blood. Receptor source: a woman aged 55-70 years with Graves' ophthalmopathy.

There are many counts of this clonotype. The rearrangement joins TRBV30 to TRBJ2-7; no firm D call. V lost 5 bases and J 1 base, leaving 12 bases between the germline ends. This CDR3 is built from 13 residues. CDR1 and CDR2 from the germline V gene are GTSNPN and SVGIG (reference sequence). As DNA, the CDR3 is TGTGCCTGGGGGGTCGGCCCGTCCTACGAGCAGTACTTC. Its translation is CAWGVGPSYEQYF.

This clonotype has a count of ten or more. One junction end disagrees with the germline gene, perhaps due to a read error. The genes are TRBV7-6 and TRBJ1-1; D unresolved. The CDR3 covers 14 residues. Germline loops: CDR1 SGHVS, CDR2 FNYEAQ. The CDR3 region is CASSLAGANTEAFF. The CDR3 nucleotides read TGTGCCAGCAGTTTAGCAGGAGCGAACACTGAAGCTTTCTTT.

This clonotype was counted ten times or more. Here the CDR3 DNA reads TGCGCCAGCAGCTTGAGTGTAGGCACCGGGGAGCTGTTTTTT. This codes for CASSLSVGTGELFF. The chain has TRBV5-1 and TRBJ2-2; no clear D. The CDR3 has 14 amino acids. V lost 1 base and J lost 4, with 8 bases in between. Germline lookup yields CDR1 SGHRS and CDR2 YFSETQ.

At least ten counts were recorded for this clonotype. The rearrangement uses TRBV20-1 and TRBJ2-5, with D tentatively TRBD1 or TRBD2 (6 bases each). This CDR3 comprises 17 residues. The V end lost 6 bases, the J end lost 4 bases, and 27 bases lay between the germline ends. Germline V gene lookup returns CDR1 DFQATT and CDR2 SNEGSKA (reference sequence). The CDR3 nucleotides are TGCAGTGCAACTCACCCCGCGGGGACAACCAAGGGAGAGACCCAGTACTTC. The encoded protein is CSATHPAGTTKGETQYF.

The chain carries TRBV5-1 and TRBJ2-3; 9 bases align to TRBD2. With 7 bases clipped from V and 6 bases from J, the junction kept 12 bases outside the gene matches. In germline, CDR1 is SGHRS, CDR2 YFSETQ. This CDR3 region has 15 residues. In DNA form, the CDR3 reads TGCGCCAGCCTAAAGCGGGGGGATGATGTGGATACGCAGTATTTT. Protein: CASLKRGDDVDTQYF.

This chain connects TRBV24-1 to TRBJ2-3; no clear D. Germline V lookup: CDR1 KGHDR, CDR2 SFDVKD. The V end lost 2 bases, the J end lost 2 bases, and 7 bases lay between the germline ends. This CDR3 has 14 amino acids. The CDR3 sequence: CATSDWRNTDTQYF. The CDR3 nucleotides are TGTGCCACCAGTGATTGGCGGAACACAGATACGCAGTATTTT.

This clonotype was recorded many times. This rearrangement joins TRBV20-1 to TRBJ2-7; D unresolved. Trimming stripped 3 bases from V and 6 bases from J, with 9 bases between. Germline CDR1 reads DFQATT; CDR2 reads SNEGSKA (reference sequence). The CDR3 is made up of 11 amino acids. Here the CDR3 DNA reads TGCAGTGCTAGCCCTGTGGGCGAGCAGTACTTC. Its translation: CSASPVGEQYF.

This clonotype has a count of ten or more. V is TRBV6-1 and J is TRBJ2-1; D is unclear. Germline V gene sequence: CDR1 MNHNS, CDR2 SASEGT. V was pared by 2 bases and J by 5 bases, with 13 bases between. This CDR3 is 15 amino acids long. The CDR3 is CASSELLGSHNEQFF. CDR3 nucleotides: TGTGCCAGCAGTGAACTCTTGGGCAGCCACAATGAGCAGTTCTTC.

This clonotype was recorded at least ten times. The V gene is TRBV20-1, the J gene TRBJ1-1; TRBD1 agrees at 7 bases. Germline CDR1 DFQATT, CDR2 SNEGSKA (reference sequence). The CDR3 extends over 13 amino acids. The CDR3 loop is CRGSTGAGTEAFF. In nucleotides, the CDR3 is TGCAGGGGGTCCACAGGGGCAGGCACTGAAGCTTTCTTT.

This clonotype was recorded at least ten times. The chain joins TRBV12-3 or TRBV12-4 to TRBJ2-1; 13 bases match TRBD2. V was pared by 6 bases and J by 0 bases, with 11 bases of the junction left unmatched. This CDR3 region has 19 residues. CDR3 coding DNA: TGTGCCAGCAGCCGGACTAGCGGGAGTTTTTGGAGCTCCTACAATGAGCAGTTCTTC. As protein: CASSRTSGSFWSSYNEQFF.

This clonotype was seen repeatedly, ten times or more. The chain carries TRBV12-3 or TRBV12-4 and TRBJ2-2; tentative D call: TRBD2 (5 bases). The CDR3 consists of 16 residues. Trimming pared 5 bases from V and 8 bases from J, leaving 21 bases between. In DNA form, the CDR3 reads TGTGCCAGCAGTACAAGGACTCGCGTCGTTATGGGGGAGCTGTTTTTT. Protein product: CASSTRTRVVMGELFF.

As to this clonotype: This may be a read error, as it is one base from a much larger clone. CDR3 in DNA: TGTGCCAGCAGCCTTACTCTGGCCGGGACATATGAGCAGTTCTTC. Protein: CASSLTLAGTYEQFF. The genes are TRBV28 and TRBJ2-1, with D possibly TRBD1 on 6 matching bases. This CDR3 region has 15 residues. Germline loops: CDR1 MDHEN, CDR2 SYDVKM. The ends were cut back, 6 bases at V and 8 bases at J, with 20 bases in the middle.

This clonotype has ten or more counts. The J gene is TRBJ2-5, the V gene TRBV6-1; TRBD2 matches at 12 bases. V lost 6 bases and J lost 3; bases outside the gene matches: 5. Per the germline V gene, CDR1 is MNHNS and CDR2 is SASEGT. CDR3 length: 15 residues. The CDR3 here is CASSHRTSGEETQYF. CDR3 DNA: TGTGCCAGCAGCCATCGGACTAGCGGGGAAGAGACCCAGTACTTC.

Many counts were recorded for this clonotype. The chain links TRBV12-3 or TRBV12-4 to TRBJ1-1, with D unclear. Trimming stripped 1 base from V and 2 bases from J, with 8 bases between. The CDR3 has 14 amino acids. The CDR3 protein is CASSLVGENTEAFF. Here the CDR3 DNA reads TGTGCCAGCAGTTTAGTCGGGGAAAACACTGAAGCTTTCTTT.

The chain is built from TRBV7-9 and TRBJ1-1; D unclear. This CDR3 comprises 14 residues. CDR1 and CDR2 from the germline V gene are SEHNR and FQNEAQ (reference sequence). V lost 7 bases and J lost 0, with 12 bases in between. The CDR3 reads CASTPIGMNTEAFF. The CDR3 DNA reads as TGTGCCAGCACCCCCATAGGGATGAACACTGAAGCTTTCTTT.

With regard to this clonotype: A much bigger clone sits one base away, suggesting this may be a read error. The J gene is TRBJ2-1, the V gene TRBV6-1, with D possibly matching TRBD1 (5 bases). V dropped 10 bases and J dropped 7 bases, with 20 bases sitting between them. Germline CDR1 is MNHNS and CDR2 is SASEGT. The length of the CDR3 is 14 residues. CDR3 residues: CATQGSESSNEQFF. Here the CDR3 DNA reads TGTGCCACTCAGGGAAGCGAGAGTAGTAATGAGCAGTTCTTC.

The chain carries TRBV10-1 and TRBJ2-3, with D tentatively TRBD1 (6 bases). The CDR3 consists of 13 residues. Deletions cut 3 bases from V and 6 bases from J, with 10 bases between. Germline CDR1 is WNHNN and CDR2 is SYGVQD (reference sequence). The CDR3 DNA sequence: TGCGCCAGCAGTGACCGCAGGGGTGATACGCAGTATTTT. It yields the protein CASSDRRGDTQYF.

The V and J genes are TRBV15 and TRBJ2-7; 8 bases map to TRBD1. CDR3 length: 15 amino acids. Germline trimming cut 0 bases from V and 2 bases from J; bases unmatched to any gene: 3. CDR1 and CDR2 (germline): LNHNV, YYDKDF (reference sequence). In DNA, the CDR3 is TGTGCCACCAGCAGAGATACAGGGGGGACCTACGAGCAGTACTTC. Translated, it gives CATSRDTGGTYEQYF.